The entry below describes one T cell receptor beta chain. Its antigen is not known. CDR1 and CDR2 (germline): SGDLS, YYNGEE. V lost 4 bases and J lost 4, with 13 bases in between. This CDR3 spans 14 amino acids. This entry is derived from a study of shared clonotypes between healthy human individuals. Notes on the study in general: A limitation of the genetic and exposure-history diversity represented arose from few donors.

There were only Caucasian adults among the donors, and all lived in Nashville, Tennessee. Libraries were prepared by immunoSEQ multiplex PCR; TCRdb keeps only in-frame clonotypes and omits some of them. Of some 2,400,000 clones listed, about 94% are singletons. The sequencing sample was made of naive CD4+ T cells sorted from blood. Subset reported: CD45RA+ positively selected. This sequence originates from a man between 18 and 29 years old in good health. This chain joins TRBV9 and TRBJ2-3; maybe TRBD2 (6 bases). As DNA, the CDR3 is TGTGCCAGCAGCCTCCTGATAGCGGCAGATACGCAGTATTTT. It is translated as CASSLLIAADTQYF. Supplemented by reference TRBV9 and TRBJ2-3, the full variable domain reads DSGVTQTPKHLITATGQRVTLRCSPRSGDLSVYWYQQSLDQGLQFLIQYYNGEERAKGNILERFSAQQFPDLHSELNLSSLELGDSALYFCASSLLIAADTQYFGPGTRLTVL.